What follows are 10 T cell receptor beta chains derived from one specimen sequenced in a study of control samples from healthy donors and cancer patients. Libraries were prepared by immunoSEQ multiplex PCR; TCRdb keeps only in-frame clonotypes and omits some of them. The sample gives 210,000 or so clones, around 93% of which show up once; approximately 1.8% is in the top ten. Sequenced material: blood. The receptors derive from a man younger than 40 in good health.

The V call is TRBV6-5, the J call TRBJ2-7; the match to TRBD1 covers 9 bases. In germline, CDR1 is MNHEY, CDR2 SVGAGI. V was pared by 6 bases and J by 6 bases, with 9 bases of the junction left unmatched. There are 14 residues in the CDR3. CDR3: CASRTGTGFSEQYF. In nucleotides, the CDR3 is TGTGCCAGCAGAACCGGGACAGGGTTTAGCGAGCAGTACTTC.

The chain uses TRBV5-1 and TRBJ2-1; D gene unclear. This CDR3 is built from 14 residues. The germline CDR1 and CDR2 sequences are SGHRS and YFSETQ. Between the trimmed V and J ends, which lost 0 bases and 5 bases, there was a span of 9 bases. The CDR3: CASSLAQANNEQFF. In DNA, the CDR3 is TGCGCCAGCAGCTTGGCTCAGGCAAACAATGAGCAGTTCTTC. Full variable domain (outside the CDR3, taken from reference TRBV5-1 and TRBJ2-1): KAGVTQTPRYLIKTRGQQVTLSCSPISGHRSVSWYQQTPGQGLQFLFEYFSETQRNKGNFPGRFSGRQFSNSRSEMNVSTLELGDSALYLCASSLAQANNEQFFGPGTRLTVL.

The CDR3 is CASSFGRGTNEKLFF. The DNA for the CDR3 is TGTGCCAGCAGCTTCGGTCGAGGAACTAATGAAAAACTGTTTTTT. This chain links TRBV7-9 with TRBJ1-4, with no clear D. The germline V and J ends were trimmed by 3 bases and 1 base, with 9 bases remaining between them. The CDR3 covers 15 residues. CDR1 is SEHNR and CDR2 is FQNEAQ in the germline V gene (reference sequence).

The chain employs TRBV2 and TRBJ1-3; D is unclear. The CDR3 totals 14 residues. CDR1 is SNHLY and CDR2 is FYNNEI in the germline V gene. Trimming removed 5 bases at V and 0 bases at J, with 8 bases between. The CDR3: CASSTVSSGNTIYF. The CDR3 nucleotides are TGTGCCAGCAGTACCGTAAGCTCTGGAAACACCATATATTTT.

About this clone: It may be a read error: a sequence one base away is much more abundant. The rearrangement links TRBV10-2 to TRBJ2-7, with no clear D. Trimming cost V 3 bases and J 0 bases, with 0 bases left between them. Germline V lookup: CDR1 WSHSY, CDR2 SAAADI. The CDR3 consists of 11 residues. The CDR3: CASSDSYEQYF. DNA for the CDR3: TGCGCCAGCAGTGACTCCTACGAGCAGTACTTC.

Here the CDR3 DNA reads TGTGCCAGCACCGAACTCCATGAGGCTTTCTTT. This translates into CASTELHEAFF. The chain couples TRBV6-6 to TRBJ1-1; D is undetermined. V gave up 7 bases and J gave up 11 bases, with 14 bases separating them. CDR1 MNHNY and CDR2 SVGAGI come from the germline V gene (reference sequence). The CDR3 contains 11 residues.

This clone was seen a handful of times. This sequence joins TRBV7-9 and TRBJ2-7; TRBD1 matches at 7 bases. Germline V gives CDR1 SEHNR, CDR2 FQNEAQ (reference sequence). The CDR3 length is 15 residues. V was pared by 2 bases and J by 5 bases, with 9 bases of the junction left unmatched. The CDR3, as DNA: TGTGCCAGCAGCTTAACGACAGGGCCCCCCCACGAGCAGTACTTC. Residues: CASSLTTGPPHEQYF.

The chain recombines TRBV6-6 with TRBJ1-1; possibly TRBD1 for D (5 bases). V lost 0 bases and J 2 bases, leaving 10 bases between the germline ends. The CDR3 covers 15 residues. The germline CDR1 and CDR2 sequences are MNHNY and SVGAGI (reference sequence). This chain's CDR3 is CASSYSVTANTEAFF. DNA of the CDR3: TGTGCCAGCAGTTACTCGGTGACAGCTAACACTGAAGCTTTCTTT.

V and J are TRBV30 and TRBJ1-2; the match to TRBD1 covers 8 bases. The CDR3 loop spans 13 amino acids. CDR1 is GTSNPN, CDR2 SVGIG, per germline (reference sequence). For the CDR3, the DNA is TGTGCTCTAAGTAGGACAGGGAGCTATGGCTACACCTTC. As protein: CALSRTGSYGYTF.

This sequence joins TRBV6-5 and TRBJ2-3, with 7 bases matching TRBD2. The CDR3 is 15 residues long. CDR1 is MNHEY, CDR2 SVGAGI, per germline. The junction had 8 bases not matched to a gene; V was cut back by 6 bases and J by 2 bases. The CDR3 sequence is CASSPLAELTDTQYF. The CDR3 region has the DNA TGTGCCAGCAGCCCCCTAGCGGAACTCACAGATACGCAGTATTTT.